This T cell receptor (beta chain) was sequenced for a study of blood T cell repertoires in COVID-19. Authors' methods: Estimation of nucleated cell counts was performed using reference gene primer amplification. Profiling relied on immunoSEQ multiplex PCR, and the TCRdb table lists in-frame clones only, not all of them. That table is the source of V, J and clone size, and D and trimming were worked out from the DNA. Of 140,000 to 150,000 clones listed, 88% were seen once; the top ten hold approximately 2.5%. V was clipped by 0 bases and J by 3 bases, with 9 bases between them. Germline CDR1 reads SGDLS; CDR2 reads YYNGEE. This CDR3 has 14 amino acids.

The receptor's source is a human donor with COVID-19, enrolled during active disease. The donor label of this sample is uncertain. This sequence joins TRBV9 and TRBJ1-2; D perhaps matches TRBD1 (6 bases). The sample taken for sequencing was peripheral blood. Here the CDR3 DNA reads TGTGCCAGCAGCGTAGGGACAGAGGACTATGGCTACACCTTC. It yields the protein CASSVGTEDYGYTF.